This record looks at one T cell receptor beta chain sequence and its context. Antigen specificity is unknown. These data originate in a study of blood T cells in healthy people across ages. As for the study in general: Researchers report that template switching captured about one barcoded beta molecule per two T cells.

J lost 2 bases, V lost 1 base, and 10 bases had no gene match. CDR3 length: 17 amino acids. Germline CDR1 and CDR2: SGHDN and FVKESK. A second PCR, run for about 7 to 11 cycles, used a sample-barcoded 5' primer plus a J-beta primer mix. All cDNA molecules were each tagged by a template-switch adaptor with 12 random nucleotides. MiXCR was run by TCRdb on the 5' RACE reads, yielding one entry per CDR3 protein. In the table there are hundreds of thousands of distinct CDR3 sequences, more than 55% of which are singletons. Points from the study as a whole: Diversity figures based on one million T cells were deemed too low.

This TCR came from a middle-aged man in good health. The chain carries TRBV14 and TRBJ2-7; 8 nucleotides agree with TRBD1. Sequencing was performed on blood. The DNA of the CDR3 is TGTGCCAGCAGCCAAGCCAGCCGGGACAGGAGGACCTACGAGCAGTACTTC. The encoded protein is CASSQASRDRRTYEQYF.